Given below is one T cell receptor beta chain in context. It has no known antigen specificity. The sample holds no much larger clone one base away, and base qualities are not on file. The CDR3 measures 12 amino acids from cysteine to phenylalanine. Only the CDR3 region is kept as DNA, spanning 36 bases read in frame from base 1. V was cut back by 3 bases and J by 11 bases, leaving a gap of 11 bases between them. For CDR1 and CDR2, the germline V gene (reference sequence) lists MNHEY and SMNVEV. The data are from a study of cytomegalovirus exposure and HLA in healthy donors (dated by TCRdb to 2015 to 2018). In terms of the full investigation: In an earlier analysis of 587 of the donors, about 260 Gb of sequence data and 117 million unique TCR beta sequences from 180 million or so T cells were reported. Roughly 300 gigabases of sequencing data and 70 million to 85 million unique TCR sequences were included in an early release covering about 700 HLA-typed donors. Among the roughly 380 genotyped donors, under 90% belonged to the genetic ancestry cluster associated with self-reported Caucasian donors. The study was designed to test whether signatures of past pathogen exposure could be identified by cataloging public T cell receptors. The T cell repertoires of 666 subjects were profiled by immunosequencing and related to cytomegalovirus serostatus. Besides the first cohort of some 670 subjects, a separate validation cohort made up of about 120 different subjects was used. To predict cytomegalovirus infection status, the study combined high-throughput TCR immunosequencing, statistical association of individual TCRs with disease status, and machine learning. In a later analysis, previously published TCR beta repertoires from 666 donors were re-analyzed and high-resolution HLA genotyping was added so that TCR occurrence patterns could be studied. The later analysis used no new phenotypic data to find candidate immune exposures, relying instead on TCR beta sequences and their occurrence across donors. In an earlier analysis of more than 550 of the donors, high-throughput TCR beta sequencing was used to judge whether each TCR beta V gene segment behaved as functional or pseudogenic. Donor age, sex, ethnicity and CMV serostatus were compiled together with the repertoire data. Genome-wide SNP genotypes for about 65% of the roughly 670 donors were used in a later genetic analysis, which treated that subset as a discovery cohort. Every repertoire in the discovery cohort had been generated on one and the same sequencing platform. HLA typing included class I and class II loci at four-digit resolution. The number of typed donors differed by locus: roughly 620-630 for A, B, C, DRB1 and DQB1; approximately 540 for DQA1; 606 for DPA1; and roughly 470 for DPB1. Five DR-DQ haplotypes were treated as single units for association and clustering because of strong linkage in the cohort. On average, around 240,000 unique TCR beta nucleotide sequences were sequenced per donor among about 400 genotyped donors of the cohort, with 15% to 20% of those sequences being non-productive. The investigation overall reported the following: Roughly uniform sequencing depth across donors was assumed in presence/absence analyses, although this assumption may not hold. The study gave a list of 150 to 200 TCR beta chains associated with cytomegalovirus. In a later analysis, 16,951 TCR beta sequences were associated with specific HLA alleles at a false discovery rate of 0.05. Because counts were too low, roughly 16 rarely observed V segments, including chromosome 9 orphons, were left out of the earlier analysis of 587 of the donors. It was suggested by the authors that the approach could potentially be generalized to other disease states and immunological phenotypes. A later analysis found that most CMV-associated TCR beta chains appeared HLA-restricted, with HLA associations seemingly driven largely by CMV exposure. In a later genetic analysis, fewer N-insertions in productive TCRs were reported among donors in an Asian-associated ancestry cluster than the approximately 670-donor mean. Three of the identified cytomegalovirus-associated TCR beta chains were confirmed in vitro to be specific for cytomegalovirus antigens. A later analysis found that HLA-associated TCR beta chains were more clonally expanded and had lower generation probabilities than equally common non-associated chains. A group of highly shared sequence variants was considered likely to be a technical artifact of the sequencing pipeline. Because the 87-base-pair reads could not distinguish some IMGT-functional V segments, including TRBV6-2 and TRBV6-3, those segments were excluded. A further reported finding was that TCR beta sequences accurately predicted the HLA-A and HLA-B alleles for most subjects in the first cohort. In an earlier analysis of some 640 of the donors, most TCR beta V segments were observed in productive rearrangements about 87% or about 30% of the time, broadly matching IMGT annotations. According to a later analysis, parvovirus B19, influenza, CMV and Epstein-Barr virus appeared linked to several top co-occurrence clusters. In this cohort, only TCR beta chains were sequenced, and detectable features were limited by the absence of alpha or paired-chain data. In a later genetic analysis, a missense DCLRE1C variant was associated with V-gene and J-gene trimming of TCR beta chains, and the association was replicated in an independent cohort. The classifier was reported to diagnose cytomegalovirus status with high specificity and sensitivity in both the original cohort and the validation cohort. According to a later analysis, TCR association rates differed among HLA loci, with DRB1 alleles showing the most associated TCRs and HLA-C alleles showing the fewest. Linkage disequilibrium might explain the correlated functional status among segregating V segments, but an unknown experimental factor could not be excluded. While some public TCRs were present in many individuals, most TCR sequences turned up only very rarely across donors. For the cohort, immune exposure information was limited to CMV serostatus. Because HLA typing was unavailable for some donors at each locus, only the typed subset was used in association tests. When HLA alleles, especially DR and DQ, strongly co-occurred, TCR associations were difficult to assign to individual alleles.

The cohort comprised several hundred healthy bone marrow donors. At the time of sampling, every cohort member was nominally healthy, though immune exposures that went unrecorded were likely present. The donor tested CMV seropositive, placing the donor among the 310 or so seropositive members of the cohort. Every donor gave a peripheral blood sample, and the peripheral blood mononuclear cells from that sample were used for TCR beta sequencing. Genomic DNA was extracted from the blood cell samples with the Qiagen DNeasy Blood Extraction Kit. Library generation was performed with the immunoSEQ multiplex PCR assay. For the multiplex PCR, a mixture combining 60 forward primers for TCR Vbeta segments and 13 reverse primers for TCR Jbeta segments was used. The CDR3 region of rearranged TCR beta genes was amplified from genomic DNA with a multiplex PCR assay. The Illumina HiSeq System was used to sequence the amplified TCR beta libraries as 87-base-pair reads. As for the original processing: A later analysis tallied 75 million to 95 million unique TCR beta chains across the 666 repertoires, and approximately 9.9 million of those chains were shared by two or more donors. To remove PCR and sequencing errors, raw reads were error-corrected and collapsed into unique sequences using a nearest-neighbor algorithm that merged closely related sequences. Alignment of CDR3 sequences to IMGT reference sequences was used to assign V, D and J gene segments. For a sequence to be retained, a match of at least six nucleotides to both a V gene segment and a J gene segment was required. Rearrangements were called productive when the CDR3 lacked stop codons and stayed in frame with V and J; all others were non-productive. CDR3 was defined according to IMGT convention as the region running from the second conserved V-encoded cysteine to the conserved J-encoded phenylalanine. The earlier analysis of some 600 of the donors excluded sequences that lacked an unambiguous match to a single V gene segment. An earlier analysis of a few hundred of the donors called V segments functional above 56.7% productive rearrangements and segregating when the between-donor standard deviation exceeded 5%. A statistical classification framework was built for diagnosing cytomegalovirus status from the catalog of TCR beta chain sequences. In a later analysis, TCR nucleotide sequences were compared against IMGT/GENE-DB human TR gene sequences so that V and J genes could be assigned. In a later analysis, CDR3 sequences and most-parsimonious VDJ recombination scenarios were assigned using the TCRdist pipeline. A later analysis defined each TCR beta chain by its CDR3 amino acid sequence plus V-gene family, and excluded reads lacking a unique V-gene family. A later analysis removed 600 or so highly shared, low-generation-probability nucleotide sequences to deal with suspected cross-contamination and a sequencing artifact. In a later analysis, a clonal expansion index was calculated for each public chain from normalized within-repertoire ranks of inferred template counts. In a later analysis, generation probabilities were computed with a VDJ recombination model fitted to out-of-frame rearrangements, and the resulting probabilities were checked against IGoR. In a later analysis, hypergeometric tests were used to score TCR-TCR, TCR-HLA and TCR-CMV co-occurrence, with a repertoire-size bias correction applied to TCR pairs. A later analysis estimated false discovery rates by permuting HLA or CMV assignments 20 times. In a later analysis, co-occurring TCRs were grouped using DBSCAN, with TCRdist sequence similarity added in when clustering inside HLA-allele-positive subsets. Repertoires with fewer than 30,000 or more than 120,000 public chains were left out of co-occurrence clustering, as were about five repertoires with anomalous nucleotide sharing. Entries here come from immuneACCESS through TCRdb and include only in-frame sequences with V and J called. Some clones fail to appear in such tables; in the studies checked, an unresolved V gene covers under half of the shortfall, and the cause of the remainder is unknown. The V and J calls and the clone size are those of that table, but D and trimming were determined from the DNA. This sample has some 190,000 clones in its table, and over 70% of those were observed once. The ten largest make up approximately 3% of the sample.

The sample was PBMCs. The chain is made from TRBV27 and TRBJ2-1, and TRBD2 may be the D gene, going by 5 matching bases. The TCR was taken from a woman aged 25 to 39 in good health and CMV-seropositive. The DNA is TGTGCCAGCAGTTTCAGTCGGGATCAGCAGTTCTTC. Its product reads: CASSFSRDQQFF.